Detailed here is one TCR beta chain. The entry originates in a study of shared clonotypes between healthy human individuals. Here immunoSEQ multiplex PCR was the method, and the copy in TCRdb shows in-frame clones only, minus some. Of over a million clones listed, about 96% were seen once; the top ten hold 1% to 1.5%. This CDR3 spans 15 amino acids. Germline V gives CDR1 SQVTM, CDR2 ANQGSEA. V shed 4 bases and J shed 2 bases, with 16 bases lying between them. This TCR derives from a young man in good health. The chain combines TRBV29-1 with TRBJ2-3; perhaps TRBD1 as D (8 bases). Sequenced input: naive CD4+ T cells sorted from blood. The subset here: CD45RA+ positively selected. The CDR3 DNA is TGCAGCGTTGCTAGGACAGGGACTACCACAGATACGCAGTATTTT. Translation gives CSVARTGTTTDTQYF.